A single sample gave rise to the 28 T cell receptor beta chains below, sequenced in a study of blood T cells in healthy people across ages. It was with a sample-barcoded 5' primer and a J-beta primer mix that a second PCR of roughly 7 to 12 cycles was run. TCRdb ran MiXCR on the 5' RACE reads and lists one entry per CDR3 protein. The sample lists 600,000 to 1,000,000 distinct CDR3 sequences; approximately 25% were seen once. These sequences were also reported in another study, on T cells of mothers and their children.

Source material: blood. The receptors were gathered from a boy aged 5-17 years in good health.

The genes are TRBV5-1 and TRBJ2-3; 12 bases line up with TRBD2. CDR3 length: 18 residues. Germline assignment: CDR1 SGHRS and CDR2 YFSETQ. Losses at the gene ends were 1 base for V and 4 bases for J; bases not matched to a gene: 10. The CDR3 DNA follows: TGCGCCAGCAGCTTGCGCCTAGCGGGAGGGCGGGGCCCAGATACGCAGTATTTT. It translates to CASSLRLAGGRGPDTQYF.

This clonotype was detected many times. CDR3 in DNA: TGCGCCAGCAGCCGAGACGTCCAGGGGGGCCTTGGGGCCAACGTCCTGACTTTC. Translated, it gives CASSRDVQGGLGANVLTF. The gene calls are TRBV4-3 and TRBJ2-6; D possibly corresponds to TRBD1 (7 bases). The CDR3 length is 18 residues. The germline V gene has CDR1 LGHNA and CDR2 YSLEER. The V and J ends lost 4 bases and 3 bases respectively, with 19 bases between them.

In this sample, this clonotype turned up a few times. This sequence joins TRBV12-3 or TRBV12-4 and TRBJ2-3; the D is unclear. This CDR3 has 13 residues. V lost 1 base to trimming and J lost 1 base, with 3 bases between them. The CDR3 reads CASSLDRTDTQYF. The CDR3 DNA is TGTGCCAGCAGTTTAGACCGCACAGATACGCAGTATTTT.

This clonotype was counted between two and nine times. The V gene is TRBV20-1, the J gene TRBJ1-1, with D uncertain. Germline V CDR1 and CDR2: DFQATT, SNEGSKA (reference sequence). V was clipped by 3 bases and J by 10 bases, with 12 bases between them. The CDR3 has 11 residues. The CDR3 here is CSASAGLGAFF. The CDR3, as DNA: TGCAGTGCTAGTGCGGGCCTAGGAGCTTTCTTT.

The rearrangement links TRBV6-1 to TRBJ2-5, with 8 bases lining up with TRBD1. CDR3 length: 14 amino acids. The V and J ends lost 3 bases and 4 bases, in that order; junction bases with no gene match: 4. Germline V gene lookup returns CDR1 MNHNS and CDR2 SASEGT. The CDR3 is CASSEDRVLETQYF. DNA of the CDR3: TGTGCCAGCAGTGAGGACAGGGTGTTAGAGACCCAGTACTTC.

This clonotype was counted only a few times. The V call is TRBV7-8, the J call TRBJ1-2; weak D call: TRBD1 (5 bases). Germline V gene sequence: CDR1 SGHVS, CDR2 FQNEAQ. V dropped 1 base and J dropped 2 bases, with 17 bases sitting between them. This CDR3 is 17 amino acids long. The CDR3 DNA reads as TGTGCCAGCAGCTTAGAAACGCGGACGGGACTAAACTATGGCTACACCTTC. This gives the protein CASSLETRTGLNYGYTF.

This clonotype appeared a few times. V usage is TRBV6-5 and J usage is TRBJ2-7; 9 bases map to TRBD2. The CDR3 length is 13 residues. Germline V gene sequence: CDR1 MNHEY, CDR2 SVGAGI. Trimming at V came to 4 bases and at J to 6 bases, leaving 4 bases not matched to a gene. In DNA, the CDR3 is TGTGCCAGCAGTTGGGGACTAGCTGGCGAGCAGTACTTC. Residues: CASSWGLAGEQYF.

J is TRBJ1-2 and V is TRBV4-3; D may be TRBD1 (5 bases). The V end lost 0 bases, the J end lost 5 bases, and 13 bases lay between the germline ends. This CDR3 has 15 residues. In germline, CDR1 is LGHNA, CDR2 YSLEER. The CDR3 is CASSQETATPYGYTF. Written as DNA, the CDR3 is TGCGCCAGCAGCCAAGAGACAGCCACCCCGTATGGCTACACCTTC.

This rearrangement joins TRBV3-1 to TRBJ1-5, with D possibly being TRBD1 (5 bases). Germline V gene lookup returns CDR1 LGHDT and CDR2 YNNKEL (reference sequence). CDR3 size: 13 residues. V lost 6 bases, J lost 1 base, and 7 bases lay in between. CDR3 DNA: TGTGCCAGCAGGGGGCACAGCAATCAGCCCCAGCATTTT. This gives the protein CASRGHSNQPQHF.

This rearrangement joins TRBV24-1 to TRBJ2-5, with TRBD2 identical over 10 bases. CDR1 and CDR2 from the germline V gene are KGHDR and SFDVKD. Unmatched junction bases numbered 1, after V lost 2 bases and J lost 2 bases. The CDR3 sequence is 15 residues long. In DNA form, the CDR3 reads TGTGCCACCAGTGATTGGACTAGCGGTCAAGAGACCCAGTACTTC. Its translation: CATSDWTSGQETQYF.

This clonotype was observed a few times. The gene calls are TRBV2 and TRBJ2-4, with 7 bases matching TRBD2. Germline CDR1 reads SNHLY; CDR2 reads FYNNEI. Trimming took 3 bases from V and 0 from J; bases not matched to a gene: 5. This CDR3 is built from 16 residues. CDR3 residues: CASSERGSLAKNIQYF. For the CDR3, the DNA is TGTGCCAGCAGTGAGCGGGGGTCACTAGCCAAAAACATTCAGTACTTC.

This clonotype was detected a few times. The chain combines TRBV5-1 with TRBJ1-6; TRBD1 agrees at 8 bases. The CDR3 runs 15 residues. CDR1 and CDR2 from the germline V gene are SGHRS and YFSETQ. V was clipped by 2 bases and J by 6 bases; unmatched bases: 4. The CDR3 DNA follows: TGCGCCAGCAGCTTCGGACAGGGCGGTAATTCACCCCTCCACTTT. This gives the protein CASSFGQGGNSPLHF. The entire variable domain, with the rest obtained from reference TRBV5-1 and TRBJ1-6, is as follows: KAGVTQTPRYLIKTRGQQVTLSCSPISGHRSVSWYQQTPGQGLQFLFEYFSETQRNKGNFPGRFSGRQFSNSRSEMNVSTLELGDSALYLCASSFGQGGNSPLHFGNGTRLTVT.

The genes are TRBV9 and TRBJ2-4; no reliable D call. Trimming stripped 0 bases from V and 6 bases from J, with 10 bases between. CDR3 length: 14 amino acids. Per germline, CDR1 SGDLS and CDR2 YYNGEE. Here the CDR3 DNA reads TGTGCCAGCAGCGTAGCTAAAGCAGCAAACATTCAGTACTTC. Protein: CASSVAKAANIQYF.

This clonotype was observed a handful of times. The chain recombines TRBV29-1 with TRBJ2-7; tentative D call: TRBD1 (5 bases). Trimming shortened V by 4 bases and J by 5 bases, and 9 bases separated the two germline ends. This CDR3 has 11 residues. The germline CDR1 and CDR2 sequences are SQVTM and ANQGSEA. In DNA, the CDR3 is TGCAGCGTTGGTTGGGGCCACGAGCAGTACTTC. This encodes CSVGWGHEQYF.

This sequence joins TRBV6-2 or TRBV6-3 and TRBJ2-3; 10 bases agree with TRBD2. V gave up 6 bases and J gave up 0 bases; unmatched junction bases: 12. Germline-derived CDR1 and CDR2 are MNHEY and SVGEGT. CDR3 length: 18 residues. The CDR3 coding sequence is TGTGCCAGCAGCCCAGGACTAGCGGCTGCTTTTAGCACAGATACGCAGTATTTT. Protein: CASSPGLAAAFSTDTQYF.

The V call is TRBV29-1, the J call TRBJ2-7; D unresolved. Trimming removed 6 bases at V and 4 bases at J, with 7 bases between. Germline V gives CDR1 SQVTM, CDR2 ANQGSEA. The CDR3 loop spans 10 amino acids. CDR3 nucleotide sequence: TGCAGCGTCATAACTTACGAGCAGTACTTC. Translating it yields CSVITYEQYF.

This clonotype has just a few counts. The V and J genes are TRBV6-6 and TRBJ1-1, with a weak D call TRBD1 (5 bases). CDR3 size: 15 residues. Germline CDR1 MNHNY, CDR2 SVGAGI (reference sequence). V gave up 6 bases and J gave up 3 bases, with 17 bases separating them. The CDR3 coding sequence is TGTGCCAGCAGCCCGACCGGGACTAGAGACACTGAAGCTTTCTTT. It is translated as CASSPTGTRDTEAFF.

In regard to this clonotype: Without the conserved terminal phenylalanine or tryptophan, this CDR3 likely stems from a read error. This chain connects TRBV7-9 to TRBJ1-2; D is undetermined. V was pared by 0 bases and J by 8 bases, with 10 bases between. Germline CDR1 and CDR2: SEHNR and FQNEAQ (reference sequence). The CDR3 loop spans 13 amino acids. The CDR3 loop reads CASSLARREGYTL. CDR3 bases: TGTGCCAGCAGCTTAGCGCGGAGGGAAGGCTACACCCTC.

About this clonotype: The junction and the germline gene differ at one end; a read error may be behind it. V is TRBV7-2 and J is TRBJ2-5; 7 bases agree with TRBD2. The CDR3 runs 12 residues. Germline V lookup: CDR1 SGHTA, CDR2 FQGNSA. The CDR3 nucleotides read TGTGCCAGCAGCTGGGGAGGGGAGACCCGGTACTTC. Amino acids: CASSWGGETRYF.

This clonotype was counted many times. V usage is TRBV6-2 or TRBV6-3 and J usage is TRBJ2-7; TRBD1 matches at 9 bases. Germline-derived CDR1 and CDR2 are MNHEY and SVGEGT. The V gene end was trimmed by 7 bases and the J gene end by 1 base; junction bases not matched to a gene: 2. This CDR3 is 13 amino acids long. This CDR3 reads CASKGTGSYEQYF. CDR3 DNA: TGTGCCAGCAAAGGGACAGGGTCCTACGAGCAGTACTTC.

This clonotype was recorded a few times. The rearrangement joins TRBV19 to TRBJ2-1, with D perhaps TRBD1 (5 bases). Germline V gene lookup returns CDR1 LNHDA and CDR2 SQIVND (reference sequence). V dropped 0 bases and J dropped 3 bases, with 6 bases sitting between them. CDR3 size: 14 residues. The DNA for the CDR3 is TGTGCCAGTAGTATAGATGACAGCTACAATGAGCAGTTCTTC. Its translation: CASSIDDSYNEQFF.

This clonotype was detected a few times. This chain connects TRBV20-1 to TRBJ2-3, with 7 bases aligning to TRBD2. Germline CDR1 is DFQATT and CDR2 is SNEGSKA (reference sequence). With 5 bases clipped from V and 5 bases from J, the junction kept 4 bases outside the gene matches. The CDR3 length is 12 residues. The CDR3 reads CSAGGGGDTQYF. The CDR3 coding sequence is TGCAGTGCTGGGGGGGGTGGAGATACGCAGTATTTT.

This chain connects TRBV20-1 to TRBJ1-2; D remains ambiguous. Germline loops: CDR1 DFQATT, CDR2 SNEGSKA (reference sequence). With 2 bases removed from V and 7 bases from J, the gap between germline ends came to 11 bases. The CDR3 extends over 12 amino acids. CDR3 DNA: TGCAGTGCTAGATCCCCCCTGCCTGGCTACACCTTC. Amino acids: CSARSPLPGYTF.

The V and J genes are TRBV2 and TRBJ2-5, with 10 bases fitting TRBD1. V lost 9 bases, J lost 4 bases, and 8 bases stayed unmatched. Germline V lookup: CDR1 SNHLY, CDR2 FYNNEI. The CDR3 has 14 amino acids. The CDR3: CARRTGGFRETQYF. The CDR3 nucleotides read TGTGCCAGAAGGACAGGGGGTTTTCGAGAGACCCAGTACTTC.

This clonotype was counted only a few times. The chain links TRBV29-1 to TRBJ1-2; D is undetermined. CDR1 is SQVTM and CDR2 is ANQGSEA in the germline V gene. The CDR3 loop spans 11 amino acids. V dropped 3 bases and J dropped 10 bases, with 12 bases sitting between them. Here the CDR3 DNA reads TGCAGCGTTGATAAGAGCCAAGACTACACCTTC. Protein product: CSVDKSQDYTF.

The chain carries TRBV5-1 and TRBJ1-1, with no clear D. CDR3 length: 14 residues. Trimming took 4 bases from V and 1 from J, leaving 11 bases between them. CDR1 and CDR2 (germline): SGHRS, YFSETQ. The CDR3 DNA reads TGCGCCAGCAGCCCCTACACCCCGAACACTGAAGCTTTCTTT. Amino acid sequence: CASSPYTPNTEAFF. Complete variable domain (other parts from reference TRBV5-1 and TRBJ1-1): KAGVTQTPRYLIKTRGQQVTLSCSPISGHRSVSWYQQTPGQGLQFLFEYFSETQRNKGNFPGRFSGRQFSNSRSEMNVSTLELGDSALYLCASSPYTPNTEAFFGQGTRLTVV.

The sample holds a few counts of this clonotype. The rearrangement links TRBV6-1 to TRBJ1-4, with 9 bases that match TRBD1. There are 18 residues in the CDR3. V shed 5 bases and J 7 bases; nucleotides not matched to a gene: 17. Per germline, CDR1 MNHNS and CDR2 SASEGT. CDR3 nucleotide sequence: TGTGCCAGCAGTCGGACAGGGGTTCCAACGAAGCCGGGTGAAAAACTGTTTTTT. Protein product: CASSRTGVPTKPGEKLFF.

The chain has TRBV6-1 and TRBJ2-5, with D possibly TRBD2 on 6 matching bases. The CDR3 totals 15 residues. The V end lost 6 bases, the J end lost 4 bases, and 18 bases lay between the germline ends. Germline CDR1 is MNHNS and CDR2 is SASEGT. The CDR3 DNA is TGTGCCAGCAGCCGCGGGGTCGATCAGTCAGAGACCCAGTACTTC. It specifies CASSRGVDQSETQYF.